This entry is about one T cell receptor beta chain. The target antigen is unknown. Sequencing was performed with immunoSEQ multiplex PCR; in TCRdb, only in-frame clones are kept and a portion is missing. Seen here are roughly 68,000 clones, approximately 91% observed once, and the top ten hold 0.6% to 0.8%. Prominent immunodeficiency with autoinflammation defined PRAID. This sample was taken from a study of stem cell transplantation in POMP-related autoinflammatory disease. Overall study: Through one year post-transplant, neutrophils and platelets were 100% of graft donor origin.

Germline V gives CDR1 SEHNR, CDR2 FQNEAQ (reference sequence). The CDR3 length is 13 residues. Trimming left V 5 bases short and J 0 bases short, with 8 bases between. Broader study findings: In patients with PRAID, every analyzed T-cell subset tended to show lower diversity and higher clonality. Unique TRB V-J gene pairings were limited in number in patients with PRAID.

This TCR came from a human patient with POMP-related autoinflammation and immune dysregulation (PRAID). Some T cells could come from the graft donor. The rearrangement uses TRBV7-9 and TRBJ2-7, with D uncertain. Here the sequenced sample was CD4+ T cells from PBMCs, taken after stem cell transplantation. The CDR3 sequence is CASSPATSYEQYV. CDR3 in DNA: TGTGCCAGCAGCCCCGCCACCTCCTACGAGCAGTACGTC.